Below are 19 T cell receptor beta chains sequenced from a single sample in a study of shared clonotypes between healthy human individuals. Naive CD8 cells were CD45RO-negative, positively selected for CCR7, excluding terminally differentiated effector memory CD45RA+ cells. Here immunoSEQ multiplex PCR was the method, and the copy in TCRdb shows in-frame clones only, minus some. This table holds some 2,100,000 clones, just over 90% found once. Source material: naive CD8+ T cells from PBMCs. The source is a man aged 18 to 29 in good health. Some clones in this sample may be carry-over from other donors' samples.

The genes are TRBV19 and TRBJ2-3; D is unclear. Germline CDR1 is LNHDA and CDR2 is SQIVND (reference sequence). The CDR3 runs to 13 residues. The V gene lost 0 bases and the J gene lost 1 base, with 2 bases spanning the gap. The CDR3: CASSIDGTDTQYF. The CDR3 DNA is TGTGCCAGTAGTATAGACGGCACAGATACGCAGTATTTT.

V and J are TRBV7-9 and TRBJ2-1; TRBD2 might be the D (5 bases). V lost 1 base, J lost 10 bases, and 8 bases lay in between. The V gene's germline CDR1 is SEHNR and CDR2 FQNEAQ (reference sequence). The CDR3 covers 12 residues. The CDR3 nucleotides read TGTGCCAGCAGCTTAGTAGCGATCGAGCAGTTCTTC. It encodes CASSLVAIEQFF.

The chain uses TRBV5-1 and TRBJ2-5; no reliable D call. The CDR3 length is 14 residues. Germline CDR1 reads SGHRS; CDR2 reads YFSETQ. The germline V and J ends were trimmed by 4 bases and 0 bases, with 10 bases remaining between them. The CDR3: CASSPGRYQETQYF. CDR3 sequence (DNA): TGCGCCAGCAGCCCCGGACGGTACCAAGAGACCCAGTACTTC.

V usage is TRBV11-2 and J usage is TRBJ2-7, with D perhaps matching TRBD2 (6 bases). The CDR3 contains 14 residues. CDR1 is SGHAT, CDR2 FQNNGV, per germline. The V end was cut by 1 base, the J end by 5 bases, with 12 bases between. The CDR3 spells CASSLVGGAHEQYF. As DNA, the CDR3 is TGTGCCAGCAGCTTAGTTGGAGGGGCCCACGAGCAGTACTTC.

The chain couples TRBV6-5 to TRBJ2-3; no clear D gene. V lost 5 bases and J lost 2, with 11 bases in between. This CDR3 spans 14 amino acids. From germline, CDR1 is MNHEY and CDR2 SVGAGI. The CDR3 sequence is CASSPQRFTDTQYF. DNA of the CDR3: TGTGCCAGCAGTCCTCAGCGTTTCACAGATACGCAGTATTTT.

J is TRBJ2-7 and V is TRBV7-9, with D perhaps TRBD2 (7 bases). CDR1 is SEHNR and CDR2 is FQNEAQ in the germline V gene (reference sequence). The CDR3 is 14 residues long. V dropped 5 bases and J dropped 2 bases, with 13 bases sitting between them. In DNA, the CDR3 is TGTGCCAGCAGCGGGGGAGGGGGTGCCTACGAGCAGTACTTC. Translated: CASSGGGGAYEQYF.

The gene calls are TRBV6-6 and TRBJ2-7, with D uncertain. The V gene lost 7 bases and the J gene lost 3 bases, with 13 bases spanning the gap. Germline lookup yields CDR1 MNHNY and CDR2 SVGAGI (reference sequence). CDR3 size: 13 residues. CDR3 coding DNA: TGTGCCAGCACCGCCCGCGGAATCTACGAGCAGTACTTC. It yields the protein CASTARGIYEQYF.

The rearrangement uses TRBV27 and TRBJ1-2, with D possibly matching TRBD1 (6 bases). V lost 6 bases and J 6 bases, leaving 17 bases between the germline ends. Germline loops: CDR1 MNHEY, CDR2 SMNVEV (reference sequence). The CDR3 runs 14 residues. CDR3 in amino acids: CASSNREGTNGYTF. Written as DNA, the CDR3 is TGTGCCAGCAGCAACAGGGAGGGGACTAATGGCTACACCTTC.

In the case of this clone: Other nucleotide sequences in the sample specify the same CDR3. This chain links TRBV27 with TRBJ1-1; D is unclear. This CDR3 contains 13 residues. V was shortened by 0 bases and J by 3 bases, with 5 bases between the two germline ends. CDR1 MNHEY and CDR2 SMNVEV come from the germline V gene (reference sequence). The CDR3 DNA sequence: TGTGCCAGCAGTTTATCCGTATACACTGAAGCTTTCTTT. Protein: CASSLSVYTEAFF.

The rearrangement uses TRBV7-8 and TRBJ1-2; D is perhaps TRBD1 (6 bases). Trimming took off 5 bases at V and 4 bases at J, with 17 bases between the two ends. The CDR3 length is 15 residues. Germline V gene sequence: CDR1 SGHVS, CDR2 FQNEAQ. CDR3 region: CASSEGVLSSYGYTF. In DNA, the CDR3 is TGTGCCAGCAGCGAGGGGGTCCTCTCGAGCTATGGCTACACCTTC. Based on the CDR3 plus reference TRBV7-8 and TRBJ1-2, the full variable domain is GAGVSQSPRYKVAKRGQDVALRCDPISGHVSLFWYQQALGQGPEFLTYFQNEAQLDKSGLPSDRFFAERPEGSVSTLKIQRTQQEDSAVYLCASSEGVLSSYGYTFGSGTRLTVV.

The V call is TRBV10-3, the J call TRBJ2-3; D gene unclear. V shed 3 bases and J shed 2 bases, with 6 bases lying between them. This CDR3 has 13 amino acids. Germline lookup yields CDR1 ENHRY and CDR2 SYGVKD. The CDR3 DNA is TGTGCCATCAGTGACGGGCTCACAGATACGCAGTATTTT. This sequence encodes CAISDGLTDTQYF.

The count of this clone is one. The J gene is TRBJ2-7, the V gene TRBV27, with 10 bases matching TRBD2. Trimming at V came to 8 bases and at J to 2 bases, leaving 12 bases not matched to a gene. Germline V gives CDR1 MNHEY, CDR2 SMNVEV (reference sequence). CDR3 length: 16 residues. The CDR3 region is CASLTRASGSTYEQYF. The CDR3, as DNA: TGTGCCAGCCTGACAAGGGCTAGCGGGAGCACCTACGAGCAGTACTTC.

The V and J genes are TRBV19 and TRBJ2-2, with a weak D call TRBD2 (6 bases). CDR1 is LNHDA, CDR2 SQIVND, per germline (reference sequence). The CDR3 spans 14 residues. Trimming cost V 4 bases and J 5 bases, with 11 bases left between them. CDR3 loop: CASSTGTPTGELFF. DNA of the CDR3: TGTGCCAGTAGTACGGGGACTCCGACCGGGGAGCTGTTTTTT.

CDR3 amino acids: CASSQDNRGSYGYTF. DNA for the CDR3: TGCGCCAGCAGCCAAGACAACAGGGGTAGCTATGGCTACACCTTC. V and J are TRBV4-3 and TRBJ1-2, with TRBD1 matching 7 bases. This CDR3 contains 15 residues. CDR1 and CDR2 (germline): LGHNA, YSLEER. V lost 0 bases and J lost 4; bases outside the gene matches: 5.

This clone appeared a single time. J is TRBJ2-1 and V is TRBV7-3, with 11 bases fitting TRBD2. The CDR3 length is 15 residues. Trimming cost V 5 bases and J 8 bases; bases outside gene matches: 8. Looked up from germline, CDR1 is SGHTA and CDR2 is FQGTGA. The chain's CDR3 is CASSLTSGRFDEQFF. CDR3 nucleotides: TGTGCCAGCAGCCTCACTAGCGGGAGATTCGATGAGCAGTTCTTC.

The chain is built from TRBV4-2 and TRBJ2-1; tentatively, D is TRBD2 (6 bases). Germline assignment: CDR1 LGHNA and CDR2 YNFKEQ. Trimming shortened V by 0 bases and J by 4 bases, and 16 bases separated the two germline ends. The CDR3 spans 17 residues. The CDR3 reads CASSQEVALARYNEQFF. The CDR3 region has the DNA TGTGCCAGCAGCCAAGAGGTTGCTCTAGCGAGATACAATGAGCAGTTCTTC.

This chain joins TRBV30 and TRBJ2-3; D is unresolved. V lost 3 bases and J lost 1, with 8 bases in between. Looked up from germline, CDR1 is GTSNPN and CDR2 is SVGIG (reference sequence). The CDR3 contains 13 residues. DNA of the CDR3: TGTGCCTGGAGGCCATTAGGCACAGATACGCAGTATTTT. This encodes CAWRPLGTDTQYF.

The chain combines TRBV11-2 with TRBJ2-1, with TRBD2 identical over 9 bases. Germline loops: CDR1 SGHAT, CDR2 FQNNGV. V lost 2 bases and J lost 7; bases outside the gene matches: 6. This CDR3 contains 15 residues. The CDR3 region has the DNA TGTGCCAGCAGCTTATTTAGCGGGAGTCCGAATGAGCAGTTCTTC. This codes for CASSLFSGSPNEQFF.

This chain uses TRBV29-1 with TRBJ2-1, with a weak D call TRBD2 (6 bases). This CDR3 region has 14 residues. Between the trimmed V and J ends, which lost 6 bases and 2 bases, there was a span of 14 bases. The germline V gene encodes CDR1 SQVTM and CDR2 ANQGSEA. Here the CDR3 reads CSVVGGATYNEQFF. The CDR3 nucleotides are TGCAGCGTGGTAGGAGGGGCGACCTACAATGAGCAGTTCTTC.